Shown below are 32 T cell receptor beta chains from a single sample sequenced in a study of beta chain features in type 1 diabetes. Notes on the study in general: Significant though moderate, a shortening of TCRB CDR3s appeared in all four CD4+ subsets of Type 1 diabetes patients.

For these TCRs, the target antigens are not known. The sequenced template was cDNA made from the entire isolated RNA. Profiling relied on immunoSEQ multiplex PCR, and the TCRdb table lists in-frame clones only, not all of them. Seen here are about 230,000 clones, roughly 17% observed once, and the top ten hold 0.065% to 0.095%. The source material was naive CD4+ T cells from blood. These receptors all come from a man aged 30-40 years with type 1 diabetes.

V usage is TRBV30 and J usage is TRBJ1-4; 7 bases fit TRBD1. The V segment lost 2 bases and the J segment 7 bases; nucleotides outside the gene matches: 10. The germline gives CDR1 GTSNPN, CDR2 SVGIG (reference sequence). The CDR3 runs to 15 residues. The CDR3 DNA follows: TGTGCCTGGAGTATCCTAGGGGGCGAGAGTGAAAAACTGTTTTTT. This translates into CAWSILGGESEKLFF.

The table lists this clone with a few counts. The V call is TRBV27, the J call TRBJ2-7; no clear D. V lost 3 bases and J lost 7, with 16 bases in between. CDR1 MNHEY and CDR2 SMNVEV come from the germline V gene (reference sequence). CDR3 length: 14 amino acids. CDR3 region: CASSFLSGQGEQYF. CDR3 nucleotide sequence: TGTGCCAGCAGTTTCCTTTCGGGTCAAGGAGAGCAGTACTTC.

The chain joins TRBV11-2 to TRBJ2-1, with 9 bases that match TRBD2. V gave up 6 bases and J gave up 9 bases; unmatched junction bases: 12. Looked up from germline, CDR1 is SGHAT and CDR2 is FQNNGV. This CDR3 spans 15 amino acids. The chain's CDR3 is CASRDHSGSLGEQFF. The DNA for the CDR3 is TGTGCCAGCAGGGACCATAGCGGGAGTCTAGGTGAGCAGTTCTTC.

This clone has only a few counts. DNA for the CDR3: TGTGCCAGCAGCTTAGTGGCAGGGGGCGAGGACTACACCTTC. As protein: CASSLVAGGEDYTF. V and J are TRBV7-6 and TRBJ1-2, with TRBD1 matching over 8 bases. Germline CDR1 SGHVS, CDR2 FNYEAQ. V shed 1 base, J shed 10 bases, and the junction held 8 bases outside the gene matches. This CDR3 has 14 residues.

This clone was counted between two and nine times. J is TRBJ1-5 and V is TRBV7-9; a possible D gene is TRBD1 (5 bases). There are 13 residues in the CDR3. Trimming took off 0 bases at V and 6 bases at J, with 6 bases between the two ends. Germline V lookup: CDR1 SEHNR, CDR2 FQNEAQ (reference sequence). For the CDR3, the DNA is TGTGCCAGCAGCTTAGCGGGGACTCAGCCCCAGCATTTT. Its translation: CASSLAGTQPQHF.

The rearrangement joins TRBV11-1 to TRBJ2-1; the D gene is possibly TRBD1 (5 bases). The CDR3 is 16 amino acids. Trimming took off 4 bases at V and 9 bases at J, with 22 bases between the two ends. Looked up from germline, CDR1 is SGHAT and CDR2 is FQDESV (reference sequence). The CDR3 loop is CASSSQPRRVEGEQFF. CDR3 nucleotide sequence: TGTGCCAGCAGCTCCCAACCGCGCAGGGTGGAAGGTGAGCAGTTCTTC.

This clone came up a few times. The chain is built from TRBV29-1 and TRBJ1-4; TRBD1 agrees at 9 bases. There are 13 residues in the CDR3. Germline CDR1 and CDR2: SQVTM and ANQGSEA. The ends lost 4 bases at V and 3 bases at J; junction bases unmatched: 0. The chain's CDR3 is CSVGQGANEKLFF. The DNA for the CDR3 is TGCAGCGTTGGACAGGGGGCTAATGAAAAACTGTTTTTT.

This clone was seen only a few times. This sequence joins TRBV28 and TRBJ2-1; 11 nucleotides agree with TRBD2. V lost 8 bases to trimming and J lost 6 bases; unmatched junction nucleotides: 12. In germline, CDR1 is MDHEN, CDR2 SYDVKM. CDR3 size: 16 residues. The CDR3: CASRRPLAGGFNEQFF. In DNA, the CDR3 is TGTGCCAGCCGGCGGCCCTTAGCGGGAGGGTTCAATGAGCAGTTCTTC.

This chain joins TRBV30 and TRBJ2-5; 14 nucleotides agree with TRBD2. V lost 3 bases to trimming and J lost 5 bases; unmatched junction nucleotides: 8. The CDR3 loop spans 16 amino acids. CDR1 and CDR2 (germline): GTSNPN, SVGIG (reference sequence). CDR3 sequence reads: CAWSPGLAGGRETQYF. The CDR3 coding sequence is TGTGCCTGGAGCCCCGGACTAGCGGGAGGCCGGGAGACCCAGTACTTC.

This clone was observed a handful of times. The V call is TRBV5-1, the J call TRBJ2-5; TRBD2 aligns across 7 bases. This CDR3 has 16 amino acids. Losses at the gene ends were 0 bases for V and 3 bases for J; bases not matched to a gene: 8. CDR1 is SGHRS and CDR2 is YFSETQ in the germline V gene. CDR3 sequence reads: CASSLAPSGPEETQYF. The CDR3 nucleotides read TGCGCCAGCAGCTTGGCTCCTAGCGGACCAGAAGAGACCCAGTACTTC.

The J gene is TRBJ2-7, the V gene TRBV20-1; D remains ambiguous. V was pared by 7 bases and J by 5 bases, with 12 bases between. The length of the CDR3 is 11 residues. Germline V gene lookup returns CDR1 DFQATT and CDR2 SNEGSKA (reference sequence). The CDR3 loop is CSGRVDHEQYF. The CDR3 DNA reads TGCAGTGGCAGAGTGGACCACGAGCAGTACTTC.

This clone turned up a few times. The V gene is TRBV29-1, the J gene TRBJ2-1; tentatively, D is TRBD2 (6 bases). There are 11 residues in the CDR3. Germline values: CDR1 SQVTM, CDR2 ANQGSEA. Trimming left V 4 bases short and J 14 bases short, with 15 bases between. The CDR3 spells CSVGEAGWEFF. The CDR3 DNA is TGCAGCGTTGGCGAGGCGGGGTGGGAGTTCTTC.

The sample holds a few counts of this clone. This chain joins TRBV30 and TRBJ2-5; weak D call: TRBD2 (6 bases). The CDR3 loop spans 13 amino acids. CDR1 and CDR2 from the germline V gene are GTSNPN and SVGIG (reference sequence). V gave up 3 bases and J gave up 5 bases, with 13 bases separating them. CDR3 loop: CAWSASGGETQYF. Written as DNA, the CDR3 is TGTGCCTGGAGCGCCAGTGGGGGGGAGACCCAGTACTTC.

V gene TRBV28 combines with J gene TRBJ1-1; D remains ambiguous. Germline-derived CDR1 and CDR2 are MDHEN and SYDVKM. The CDR3 consists of 13 residues. Trimming pared 2 bases from V and 0 bases from J, leaving 4 bases between. CDR3: CASSLTVNTEAFF. The CDR3 nucleotides read TGTGCCAGCAGTTTAACGGTGAACACTGAAGCTTTCTTT.

V and J are TRBV7-9 and TRBJ1-1, with no clear D. V lost 3 bases and J 8 bases, leaving 13 bases between the germline ends. This CDR3 is built from 13 residues. Germline CDR1 SEHNR, CDR2 FQNEAQ (reference sequence). CDR3 DNA: TGTGCCAGCAGCTTCGGCTCGTCCGCAGAAGCTTTCTTT. The encoded protein is CASSFGSSAEAFF.

The chain joins TRBV29-1 to TRBJ2-1; no firm D call. Germline V gives CDR1 SQVTM, CDR2 ANQGSEA. The CDR3 spans 11 residues. CDR3 nucleotide sequence: TGCGCTACCCTGGGCTACAATGAGCAGTTCTTC. This encodes CATLGYNEQFF.

Only a few counts were recorded for this clone. The gene calls are TRBV29-1 and TRBJ2-3; D may be TRBD2 (6 bases). This CDR3 is built from 13 residues. V was clipped by 6 bases and J by 2 bases, with 12 bases between them. Germline V CDR1 and CDR2: SQVTM, ANQGSEA. The CDR3 coding sequence is TGCAGCGTCGCGACTAGAACCACAGATACGCAGTATTTT. Translated: CSVATRTTDTQYF.

The chain joins TRBV7-9 to TRBJ2-5; D is ambiguous. Per germline, CDR1 SEHNR and CDR2 FQNEAQ (reference sequence). Trimming took off 3 bases at V and 5 bases at J, with 4 bases between the two ends. The CDR3 covers 11 residues. CDR3 loop: CASSFVETQYF. In nucleotides, the CDR3 is TGTGCCAGCAGCTTCGTGGAGACCCAGTACTTC.

The chain links TRBV29-1 to TRBJ1-1; TRBD1 aligns across 7 bases. Per germline, CDR1 SQVTM and CDR2 ANQGSEA. This CDR3 has 14 amino acids. The V segment lost 8 bases and the J segment 1 base; nucleotides outside the gene matches: 10. Here the CDR3 reads CSTTQDRANTEAFF. As DNA, the CDR3 is TGCAGCACTACACAAGACAGGGCGAACACTGAAGCTTTCTTT.

Written as DNA, the CDR3 is TGTGCCAGCAGCCAGGGAACTCGGACCCAGTACTTC. It codes for CASSQGTRTQYF. The V and J genes are TRBV6-1 and TRBJ2-5, with D possibly TRBD1 on 5 matching bases. Trimming took off 6 bases at V and 7 bases at J, with 12 bases between the two ends. This CDR3 comprises 12 residues. Germline loops: CDR1 MNHNS, CDR2 SASEGT.

With regard to this clone: Different DNA sequences within this sample yield the same CDR3. V usage is TRBV9 and J usage is TRBJ2-6; D call uncertain. The CDR3 runs 15 residues. V lost 0 bases and J lost 2, with 6 bases in between. The germline gives CDR1 SGDLS, CDR2 YYNGEE. The CDR3 DNA reads TGTGCCAGCAGCGTAGGGACCCCTGGGGCCAACGTCCTGACTTTC. Protein sequence: CASSVGTPGANVLTF.

The J gene is TRBJ2-5, the V gene TRBV9; D uncertain. Germline V CDR1 and CDR2: SGDLS, YYNGEE. The length of the CDR3 is 12 residues. V dropped 0 bases and J dropped 7 bases, with 7 bases sitting between them. This CDR3 is CASSVERGTQYF. CDR3 bases: TGTGCCAGCAGCGTAGAAAGAGGGACCCAGTACTTC.

There are a few counts of this clone. The V and J genes are TRBV25-1 and TRBJ2-7; D gene ambiguous. Trimming removed 7 bases at V and 0 bases at J, with 10 bases between. CDR3 size: 13 residues. Germline V CDR1 and CDR2: MGHDK, SYGVNS. As DNA, the CDR3 is TGTGCCAGCAAAGGCCTCAGCTCCTACGAGCAGTACTTC. The encoded protein is CASKGLSSYEQYF.

The CDR3 DNA is TGTGCCAGCAGTACTAGCGGGAGTTTGTACGAGCAGTACTTC. The encoded protein is CASSTSGSLYEQYF. This chain connects TRBV27 to TRBJ2-7, with 11 bases matching TRBD2. There are 14 residues in the CDR3. The germline V gene encodes CDR1 MNHEY and CDR2 SMNVEV (reference sequence). V shed 5 bases, J shed 4 bases, and the junction held 4 bases outside the gene matches.

Regarding this clone: Mismatch with germline at one junction end may stem from a read error. This chain connects TRBV18 to TRBJ2-3, with 7 bases fitting TRBD1. Germline CDR1 is KGHSH and CDR2 is LQKENI. CDR3 length: 15 amino acids. The CDR3 is CASSPPGQNTDTQYF. The CDR3 DNA is TGTGCCAGCTCCCCACCGGGACAGAACACAGATACGCAGTATTTT.

The rearrangement links TRBV28 to TRBJ2-7; 10 positions match TRBD2. Germline CDR1 is MDHEN and CDR2 is SYDVKM. The CDR3 length is 14 residues. V gave up 8 bases and J gave up 2 bases; unmatched junction bases: 6. CDR3 protein: CASLTSGAPYEQYF. CDR3 in DNA: TGTGCCAGCCTAACTAGCGGGGCTCCCTACGAGCAGTACTTC. Supplemented by reference TRBV28 and TRBJ2-7, the full variable domain reads DVKVTQSSRYLVKRTGEKVFLECVQDMDHENMFWYRQDPGLGLRLIYFSYDVKMKEKGDIPEGYSVSREKKERFSLILESASTNQTSMYLCASLTSGAPYEQYFGPGTRLTVT.

The chain couples TRBV4-1 to TRBJ2-1; no definite D call. The ends were cut back, 0 bases at V and 9 bases at J, with 9 bases in the middle. There are 13 residues in the CDR3. Looked up from germline, CDR1 is MGHRA and CDR2 is YSYEKL. CDR3 sequence: CASSQEPKTEQFF. The CDR3 DNA reads TGCGCCAGCAGCCAAGAACCCAAGACTGAGCAGTTCTTC.

This clone was observed a handful of times. The chain is built from TRBV25-1 and TRBJ2-5; 7 nucleotides line up with TRBD2. In germline, CDR1 is MGHDK, CDR2 SYGVNS. The CDR3 sequence is 15 residues long. Germline trimming cut 5 bases from V and 5 bases from J; bases unmatched to any gene: 11. CDR3 nucleotide sequence: TGTGCCAGCAGTACTAGCGCCGTTAGGACGGAGACCCAGTACTTC. This translates into CASSTSAVRTETQYF.

The chain joins TRBV29-1 to TRBJ2-1; D gene unclear. Trimming cost V 7 bases and J 7 bases, with 11 bases left between them. From germline, CDR1 is SQVTM and CDR2 ANQGSEA. This CDR3 is built from 11 residues. As DNA, the CDR3 is TGCAGCGAAGCCGAGAGGAATGAGCAGTTCTTC. As protein: CSEAERNEQFF.

CDR3 in DNA: TGTGCCAGCAGTTTAGAAAAGCAGTTCTTC. It codes for CASSLEKQFF. J is TRBJ2-1 and V is TRBV28; D uncertain. The CDR3 has 10 amino acids. V lost 2 bases and J 11 bases, leaving 4 bases between the germline ends. Per the germline V gene, CDR1 is MDHEN and CDR2 is SYDVKM.

CDR3 sequence: CASSPPPGQGHEQFF. In DNA form, the CDR3 reads TGTGCCAGCAGCCCTCCTCCGGGACAGGGACATGAGCAGTTCTTC. The rearrangement joins TRBV9 to TRBJ2-1, with 9 positions matching TRBD1. V lost 4 bases, J lost 8 bases, and 10 bases stayed unmatched. Germline values: CDR1 SGDLS, CDR2 YYNGEE. This CDR3 comprises 15 residues.

The V gene is TRBV29-1, the J gene TRBJ1-5; D remains ambiguous. V was clipped by 7 bases and J by 1 base, with 14 bases between them. Germline values: CDR1 SQVTM, CDR2 ANQGSEA. This CDR3 contains 14 residues. Written as DNA, the CDR3 is TGCAGCGCCCAGGACGGTACCAGCAATCAGCCCCAGCATTTT. It encodes CSAQDGTSNQPQHF.